This T cell receptor beta chain was obtained from a study of T cells in Graves' hyperthyroidism and ophthalmopathy. RNA transcripts provided the source from which TCR beta CDR3 regions were amplified. The HTBI primer set was used in a first-round RT-PCR of the TCR CDR3. MiXCR, run by TCRdb on the multiplex PCR reads, gives a single entry per CDR3 protein. The profile covers about 710,000 distinct CDR3 sequences, with less than 20% appearing a single time and roughly 8% taken by the ten largest. The CDR3 extends over 14 amino acids. The germline V gene has CDR1 SEHNR and CDR2 FQNEAQ (reference sequence). V was clipped by 4 bases and J by 5 bases; unmatched bases: 4. Study conclusions and caveats: Separating ophthalmopathy from stable hyperthyroidism was achieved by a 13 V-J model. Appearing also in blood were most of the thyroid clonotypes expanded above 0.001.

In making diagnoses, clinical symptoms, serum thyroxine and TRAb, thyroid ultrasound and orbital computed tomography were all used. Remarks on this clonotype: The antigen remains unidentified.

The V gene is TRBV7-9, the J gene TRBJ1-5; the match to TRBD1 covers 8 bases. This TCR was recovered from a man aged 18 to 30 with Graves' hyperthyroidism. Sequencing used blood. The chain's CDR3 is CASSWGTGDQPQHF. As DNA, the CDR3 is TGTGCCAGCAGCTGGGGGACAGGAGATCAGCCCCAGCATTTT.